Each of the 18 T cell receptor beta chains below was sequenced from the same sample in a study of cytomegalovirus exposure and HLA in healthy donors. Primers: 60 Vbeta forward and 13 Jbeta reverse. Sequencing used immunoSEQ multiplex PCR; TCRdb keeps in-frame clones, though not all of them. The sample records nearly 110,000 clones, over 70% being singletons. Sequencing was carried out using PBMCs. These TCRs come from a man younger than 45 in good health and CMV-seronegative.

CDR3 bases: TGTGCCAGCCGGACAGGGGCTAATACGCAGTATTTT. Its translation: CASRTGANTQYF. The genes are TRBV19 and TRBJ2-3, with 9 bases identical to TRBD1. J lost 7 bases, V lost 9 bases, and 5 bases had no gene match. The CDR3 spans 12 residues. Germline V gene data show CDR1 as LNHDA and CDR2 as SQIVND (reference sequence).

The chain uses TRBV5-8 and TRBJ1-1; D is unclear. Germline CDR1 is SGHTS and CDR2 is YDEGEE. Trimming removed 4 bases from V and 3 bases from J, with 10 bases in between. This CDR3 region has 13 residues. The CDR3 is CASSPSIDTEAFF. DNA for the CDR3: TGTGCCAGCAGCCCGTCAATAGACACTGAAGCTTTCTTT. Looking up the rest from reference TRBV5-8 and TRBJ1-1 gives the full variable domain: EAGVTQSPTHLIKTRGQQATLRCSPISGHTSVYWYQQALGLGLQFLLWYDEGEERNRGNFPPRFSGRQFPNYSSELNVNALELEDSALYLCASSPSIDTEAFFGQGTRLTVV.

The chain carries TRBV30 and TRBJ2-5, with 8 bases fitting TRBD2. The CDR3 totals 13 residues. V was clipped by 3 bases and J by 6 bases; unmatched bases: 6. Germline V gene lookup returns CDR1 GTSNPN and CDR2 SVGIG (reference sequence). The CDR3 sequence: CAWRIEREKTQYF. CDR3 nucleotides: TGTGCCTGGAGGATCGAGCGGGAGAAGACCCAGTACTTC.

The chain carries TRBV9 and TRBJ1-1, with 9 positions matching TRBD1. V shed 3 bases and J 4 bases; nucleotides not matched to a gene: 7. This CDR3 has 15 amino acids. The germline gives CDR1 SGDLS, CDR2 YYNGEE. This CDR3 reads CASSAIPTGGTEAFF. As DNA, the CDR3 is TGTGCCAGCAGCGCGATACCGACAGGGGGCACTGAAGCTTTCTTT.

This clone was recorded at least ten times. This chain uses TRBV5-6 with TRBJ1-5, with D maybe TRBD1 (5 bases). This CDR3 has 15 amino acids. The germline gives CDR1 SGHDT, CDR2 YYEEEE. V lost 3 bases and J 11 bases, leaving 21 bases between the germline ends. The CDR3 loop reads CASSSMARGRGTQHF. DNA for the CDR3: TGTGCCAGCAGCTCGATGGCCCGCGGTAGGGGCACCCAGCATTTT.

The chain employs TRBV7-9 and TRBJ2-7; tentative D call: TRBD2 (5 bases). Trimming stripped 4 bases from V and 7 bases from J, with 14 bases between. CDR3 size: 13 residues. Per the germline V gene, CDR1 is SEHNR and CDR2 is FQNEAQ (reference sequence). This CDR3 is CASSSGSGGEQYF. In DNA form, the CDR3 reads TGTGCCAGCAGCTCAGGTTCGGGCGGGGAGCAGTACTTC.

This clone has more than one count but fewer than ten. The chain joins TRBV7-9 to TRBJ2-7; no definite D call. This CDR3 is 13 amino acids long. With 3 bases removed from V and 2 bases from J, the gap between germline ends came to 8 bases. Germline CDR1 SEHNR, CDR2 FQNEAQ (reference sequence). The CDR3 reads CASSFVQAYEQYF. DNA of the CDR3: TGTGCCAGCAGCTTCGTGCAGGCCTACGAGCAGTACTTC.

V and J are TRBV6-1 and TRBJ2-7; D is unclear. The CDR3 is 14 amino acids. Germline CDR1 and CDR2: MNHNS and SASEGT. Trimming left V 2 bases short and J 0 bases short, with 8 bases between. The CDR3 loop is CASSERRSSYEQYF. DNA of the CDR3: TGTGCCAGCAGTGAACGACGGAGCTCCTACGAGCAGTACTTC.

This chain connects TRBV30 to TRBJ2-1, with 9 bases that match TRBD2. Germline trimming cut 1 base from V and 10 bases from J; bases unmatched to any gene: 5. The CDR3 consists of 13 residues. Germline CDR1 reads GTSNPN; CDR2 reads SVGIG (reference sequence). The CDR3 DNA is TGTGCCTGGAGTGGACTAGCGGAGACGGAGCAGTTCTTC. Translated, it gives CAWSGLAETEQFF.

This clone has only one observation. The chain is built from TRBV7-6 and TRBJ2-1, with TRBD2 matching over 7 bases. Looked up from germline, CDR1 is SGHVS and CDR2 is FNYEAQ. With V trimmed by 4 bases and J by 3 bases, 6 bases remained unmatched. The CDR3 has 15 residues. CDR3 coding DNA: TGTGCCAGCAGCTGGCGGACTAGTAACTACAATGAGCAGTTCTTC. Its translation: CASSWRTSNYNEQFF.

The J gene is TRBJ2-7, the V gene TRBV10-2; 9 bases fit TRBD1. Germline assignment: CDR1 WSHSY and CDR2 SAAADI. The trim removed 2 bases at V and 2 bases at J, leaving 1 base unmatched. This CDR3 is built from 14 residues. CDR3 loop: CASSEGTGTYEQYF. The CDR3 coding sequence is TGCGCCAGCAGTGAGGGGACAGGGACCTACGAGCAGTACTTC.

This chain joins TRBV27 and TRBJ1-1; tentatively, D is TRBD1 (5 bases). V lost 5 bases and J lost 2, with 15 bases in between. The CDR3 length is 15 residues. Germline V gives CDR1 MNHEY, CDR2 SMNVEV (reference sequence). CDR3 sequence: CASSPVPQGNTEAFF. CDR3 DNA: TGTGCCAGCAGTCCAGTTCCTCAGGGAAACACTGAAGCTTTCTTT.

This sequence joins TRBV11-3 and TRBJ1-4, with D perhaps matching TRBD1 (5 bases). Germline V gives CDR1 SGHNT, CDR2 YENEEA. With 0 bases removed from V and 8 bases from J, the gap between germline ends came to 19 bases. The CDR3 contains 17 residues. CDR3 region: CASSLDHPQGGTEKLFF. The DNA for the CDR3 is TGTGCCAGCAGCTTAGACCACCCCCAGGGCGGGACCGAAAAACTGTTTTTT.

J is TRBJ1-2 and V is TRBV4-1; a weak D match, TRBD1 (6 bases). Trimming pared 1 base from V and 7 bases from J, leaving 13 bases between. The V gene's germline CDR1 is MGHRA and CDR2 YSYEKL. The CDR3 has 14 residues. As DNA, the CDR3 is TGCGCCAGCAGCCAAGTTGGACAGACCTTTGGCTACACCTTC. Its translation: CASSQVGQTFGYTF.

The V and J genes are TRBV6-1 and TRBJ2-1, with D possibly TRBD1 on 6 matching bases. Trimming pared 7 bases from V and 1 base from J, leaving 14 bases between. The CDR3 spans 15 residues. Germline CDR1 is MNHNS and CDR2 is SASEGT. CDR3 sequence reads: CASKWKRGSYNEQFF. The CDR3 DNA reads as TGTGCCAGCAAATGGAAGAGGGGGTCCTACAATGAGCAGTTCTTC.

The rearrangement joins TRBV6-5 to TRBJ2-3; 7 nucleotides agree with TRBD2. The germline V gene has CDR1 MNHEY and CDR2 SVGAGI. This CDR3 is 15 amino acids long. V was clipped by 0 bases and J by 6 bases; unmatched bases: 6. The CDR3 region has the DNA TGTGCCAGCAGTTACTCGAGGGCGGGAGCTGATACGCAGTATTTT. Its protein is CASSYSRAGADTQYF.

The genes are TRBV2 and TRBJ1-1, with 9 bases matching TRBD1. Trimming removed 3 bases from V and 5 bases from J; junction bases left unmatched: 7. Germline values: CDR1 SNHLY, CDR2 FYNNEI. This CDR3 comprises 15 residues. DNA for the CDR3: TGTGCCAGCAGTGACTCCGGGACAGGGTTGACTGAAGCTTTCTTT. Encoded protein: CASSDSGTGLTEAFF. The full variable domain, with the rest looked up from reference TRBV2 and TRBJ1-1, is EPEVTQTPSHQVTQMGQEVILRCVPISNHLYFYWYRQILGQKVEFLVSFYNNEISEKSEIFDDQFSVERPDGSNFTLKIRSTKLEDSAMYFCASSDSGTGLTEAFFGQGTRLTVV.

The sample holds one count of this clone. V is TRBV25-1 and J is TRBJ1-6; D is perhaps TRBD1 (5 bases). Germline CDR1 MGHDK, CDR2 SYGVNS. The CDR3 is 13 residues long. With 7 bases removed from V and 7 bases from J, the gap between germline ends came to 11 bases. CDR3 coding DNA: TGTGCCAGCACTGGGGCCTTCAATTCACCCCTCCACTTT. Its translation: CASTGAFNSPLHF.